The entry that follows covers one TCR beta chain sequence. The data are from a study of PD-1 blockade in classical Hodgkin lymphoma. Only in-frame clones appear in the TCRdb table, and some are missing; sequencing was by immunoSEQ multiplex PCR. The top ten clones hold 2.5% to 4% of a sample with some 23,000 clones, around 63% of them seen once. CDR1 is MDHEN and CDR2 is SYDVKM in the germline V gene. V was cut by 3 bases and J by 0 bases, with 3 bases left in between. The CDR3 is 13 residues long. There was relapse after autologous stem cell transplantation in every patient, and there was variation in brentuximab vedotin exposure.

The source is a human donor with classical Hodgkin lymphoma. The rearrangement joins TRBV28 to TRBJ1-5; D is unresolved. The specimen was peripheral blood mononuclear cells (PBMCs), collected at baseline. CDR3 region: CASSLISNQPQHF. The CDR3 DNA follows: TGTGCCAGCAGTTTGATTAGCAATCAGCCCCAGCATTTT.